This entry lists 16 T cell receptor beta chains sequenced from one sample in a study of T cell repertoires in cytomegalovirus infection. Their specific antigens are unknown. TCRdb itself ran the reads through MiXCR, one entry per CDR3 protein. The sample consists of under 450,000 distinct CDR3 sequences, roughly 36% of them appearing once. The starting material was cultured PBMCs, obtained from culture after CMV antigen stimulation. Receptors originate from a human donor in good health (CMV status not recorded). Some clones in this sample may be carry-over from other donors' samples.

The J gene is TRBJ2-4, the V gene TRBV10-3; D unclear. V was pared by 0 bases and J by 6 bases, with 18 bases between. In germline, CDR1 is ENHRY, CDR2 SYGVKD. The CDR3 runs to 17 residues. The CDR3 DNA follows: TGTGCCATCAGTGAGTCAGGAAGCAGACCCCCGGGAAACATTCAGTACTTC. It is translated as CAISESGSRPPGNIQYF.

This clonotype was counted ten times or more. The rearrangement joins TRBV4-1 to TRBJ1-1; D possibly corresponds to TRBD1 (6 bases). Germline V gene sequence: CDR1 MGHRA, CDR2 YSYEKL. This CDR3 has 15 residues. The ends were cut back, 1 base at V and 4 bases at J, with 13 bases in the middle. Here the CDR3 reads CASSQVQGSGTEAFF. In nucleotides, the CDR3 is TGCGCCAGCAGCCAAGTGCAGGGGTCGGGCACTGAAGCTTTCTTT.

This rearrangement joins TRBV4-1 to TRBJ2-7, with TRBD2 as a possible D gene (5 bases). The V gene lost 1 base and the J gene lost 5 bases, with 18 bases spanning the gap. Germline CDR1 reads MGHRA; CDR2 reads YSYEKL. The CDR3 has 16 residues. CDR3 nucleotide sequence: TGCGCCAGCAGCCAAGTGTTCGGAGCGGCCGGGGACGAGCAGTACGTC. Encoded protein: CASSQVFGAAGDEQYV.

For this clonotype: It may be a read error: a sequence one base away is much more abundant. The CDR3 carries no conserved terminal phenylalanine or tryptophan, so it likely arises from a read error. The J gene is TRBJ1-6, the V gene TRBV7-9; no definite D call. V gave up 3 bases and J gave up 9 bases, with 21 bases separating them. In germline, CDR1 is SEHNR, CDR2 FQNEAQ (reference sequence). The CDR3 has 17 residues. In nucleotides, the CDR3 is TGTGCCAGCAGCTTCGCCGGACCGCTCCCCTCGGGTTCACCCCTCCACCTT. Protein product: CASSFAGPLPSGSPLHL.

This chain's CDR3 is CASTGRAVREQFF. For the CDR3, the DNA is TGTGCCAGCACCGGGCGGGCAGTACGTGAGCAGTTCTTC. This chain connects TRBV7-2 to TRBJ2-1; weak D call: TRBD2 (5 bases). The germline CDR1 and CDR2 sequences are SGHTA and FQGNSA. The CDR3 spans 13 residues. V dropped 7 bases and J dropped 9 bases, with 16 bases sitting between them.

This chain connects TRBV11-2 to TRBJ2-7; D unclear. CDR3 size: 13 residues. V gave up 1 base and J gave up 3 bases, with 7 bases separating them. CDR1 SGHAT and CDR2 FQNNGV come from the germline V gene. The CDR3 coding sequence is TGTGCCAGCAGCTTAGTCAGTTACTACGAGCAGTACGTC. It specifies CASSLVSYYEQYV.

The genes are TRBV7-8 and TRBJ2-7; TRBD2 might be the D (6 bases). The CDR3 has 13 residues. V lost 4 bases and J 9 bases, leaving 16 bases between the germline ends. The germline V gene encodes CDR1 SGHVS and CDR2 FQNEAQ. As DNA, the CDR3 is TGTGCCAGCAGCTCCACCGGGACTTATGGGCAGTACGTC. It yields the protein CASSSTGTYGQYV.

V is TRBV28 and J is TRBJ2-1, with 9 bases matching TRBD2. V shed 8 bases, J shed 10 bases, and the junction held 9 bases outside the gene matches. Germline V gene lookup returns CDR1 MDHEN and CDR2 SYDVKM. The CDR3 loop spans 13 amino acids. This CDR3 is CASGRGRAREQFF. The CDR3 region has the DNA TGTGCCAGCGGCCGCGGGAGGGCCAGAGAGCAGTTCTTC. The whole variable domain, remainder taken from reference TRBV28 and TRBJ2-1, is DVKVTQSSRYLVKRTGEKVFLECVQDMDHENMFWYRQDPGLGLRLIYFSYDVKMKEKGDIPEGYSVSREKKERFSLILESASTNQTSMYLCASGRGRAREQFFGPGTRLTVL.

V and J are TRBV7-2 and TRBJ1-2; D is unclear. The CDR3 contains 15 residues. Trimming removed 3 bases from V and 0 bases from J, with 11 bases in between. Per the germline V gene, CDR1 is SGHTA and CDR2 is FQGNSA. The CDR3 here is CASSLLPGTNYGYTF. CDR3 coding DNA: TGTGCCAGCAGCTTGCTTCCCGGGACTAACTATGGCTACACCTTC.

This clonotype was seen more than once but under ten times. This rearrangement joins TRBV6-1 to TRBJ1-2; 7 bases fit TRBD1. This CDR3 contains 15 residues. The V gene's germline CDR1 is MNHNS and CDR2 SASEGT. V was clipped by 5 bases and J by 6 bases; unmatched bases: 12. CDR3 region: CASSTRQGGIHGYTF. The CDR3 DNA is TGTGCCAGCAGTACCAGACAGGGAGGTATTCATGGCTACACCTTC.

This chain uses TRBV6-1 with TRBJ2-5, with D possibly being TRBD2 (5 bases). Trimming took 7 bases from V and 1 from J, leaving 13 bases between them. Germline-derived CDR1 and CDR2 are MNHNS and SASEGT. The CDR3 sequence is 14 residues long. The CDR3 is CASIREGVQETQYF. The CDR3 bases are TGTGCCAGCATAAGAGAGGGAGTCCAAGAGACCCAGTACTTC.

The genes are TRBV20-1 and TRBJ1-1; D gene unclear. Trimming cost V 3 bases and J 1 base, with 9 bases left between them. Germline CDR1 DFQATT, CDR2 SNEGSKA (reference sequence). The CDR3 is 13 amino acids. CDR3 in amino acids: CSASADGNTEAFF. DNA for the CDR3: TGCAGTGCTAGTGCGGACGGGAACACTGAAGCTTTCTTT.

Here the CDR3 DNA reads TGTGCCAGCAGTTCCAGGGTTGGATTAGCCAAAAACATTCAGTACTTC. It yields the protein CASSSRVGLAKNIQYF. This chain uses TRBV28 with TRBJ2-4; D is perhaps TRBD1 (5 bases). Trimming took 4 bases from V and 0 from J, leaving 13 bases between them. Germline CDR1 reads MDHEN; CDR2 reads SYDVKM. The CDR3 is 16 residues long. The whole variable domain, remainder taken from reference TRBV28 and TRBJ2-4, is DVKVTQSSRYLVKRTGEKVFLECVQDMDHENMFWYRQDPGLGLRLIYFSYDVKMKEKGDIPEGYSVSREKKERFSLILESASTNQTSMYLCASSSRVGLAKNIQYFGAGTRLSVL.

This clonotype appeared a single time. The chain carries TRBV6-2 or TRBV6-3 and TRBJ1-1; D unresolved. Germline values: CDR1 MNHEY, CDR2 SVGEGT. This CDR3 comprises 12 residues. V lost 2 bases and J 7 bases, leaving 8 bases between the germline ends. Here the CDR3 reads CASSYPEYEAFF. As DNA, the CDR3 is TGTGCCAGCAGTTACCCTGAGTATGAAGCTTTCTTT.

This clonotype came up a few times. The V call is TRBV12-3 or TRBV12-4, the J call TRBJ2-5; D gene uncertain. This CDR3 spans 12 amino acids. V lost 6 bases and J 4 bases, leaving 9 bases between the germline ends. The CDR3 region is CASSKERETQYF. The CDR3 bases are TGTGCCAGCAGCAAGGAAAGAGAGACCCAGTACTTC.

This clonotype was recorded once. The chain recombines TRBV19 with TRBJ1-5; no clear D gene. This CDR3 has 15 residues. CDR1 and CDR2 (germline): LNHDA, SQIVND (reference sequence). The ends were cut back, 1 base at V and 0 bases at J, with 7 bases in the middle. The CDR3 nucleotides are TGTGCCAGTAGTATAGTCAGCCATAGCAATCAGCCCCAGCATTTT. Its translation: CASSIVSHSNQPQHF. Full variable domain (remainder filled in from reference TRBV19 and TRBJ1-5): DGGITQSPKYLFRKEGQNVTLSCEQNLNHDAMYWYRQDPGQGLRLIYYSQIVNDFQKGDIAEGYSVSREKKESFPLTVTSAQKNPTAFYLCASSIVSHSNQPQHFGDGTRLSIL.